The following is a TCR beta chain sequence with its context. The antigen remains undetermined. CDR1 is SQVTM, CDR2 ANQGSEA, per germline. The V end lost 2 bases, the J end lost 4 bases, and 7 bases lay between the germline ends. The CDR3 has 12 amino acids. CD45RO-negative, CCR7-selected cells formed the naive CD8 fraction, which excluded terminally differentiated effector memory CD45RA+ cells. Method: immunoSEQ multiplex PCR; TCRdb's copy keeps in-frame clones and lacks some. The profile covers fewer than 1 million clones, with 95% to 97% appearing a single time and about 0.22% taken by the ten largest. These data originate in a study of shared clonotypes between healthy human individuals. Study-wide points: With few donors, the genetic and exposure-history diversity represented was limited.

The chain has TRBV29-1 and TRBJ2-3; D not resolved. The sequenced sample consisted of naive CD8+ T cells sorted from blood. The clonotype comes from a man aged 30 to 39 in good health. The CDR3 DNA follows: TGCAGCGTTGAACCTTCCTCAGATACGCAGTATTTT. This encodes CSVEPSSDTQYF.